A selection of T cell receptor beta chains follows, all from one sample in a study of T cells in Graves' hyperthyroidism and ophthalmopathy. One entry per CDR3 protein, called by TCRdb with MiXCR from the multiplex PCR reads. This table has 400,000 to 500,000 distinct CDR3 sequences, about 14% appearing once. What was sequenced was blood. The receptors were sampled from a man younger than 35 with Graves' ophthalmopathy. The CDR3 runs from the conserved cysteine through the conserved F or W. Fields, in order: J gene, V gene, D gene, clone size, CDR3 DNA, CDR3 protein. The D gene is left open where the match is weak. For some rows the clone size is stated as once, few or many, or as a class when expanded; others skip it.

J gene: TRBJ2-3; V gene: TRBV27; D gene: TRBD1; clone size: .; CDR3 DNA: TGTGCCAGCGGAAAAAAGGGGGCGCAGAGAACAGATACGCAGTATTTT; CDR3 protein: CASGKKGAQRTDTQYF
J gene: TRBJ1-5; V gene: TRBV5-5; D gene: .; clone size: few; CDR3 DNA: TGTGCCAGCAGCTCCCGGGCTTCACAGGAGTGGAGCAATCAGCCCCAGCATTTT; CDR3 protein: CASSSRASQEWSNQPQHF
J gene: TRBJ1-5; V gene: TRBV7-8; D gene: .; clone size: many; CDR3 DNA: TGTGCCAGCAGCTCGACGACAAGCAATCAGCCCCAGCATTTT; CDR3 protein: CASSSTTSNQPQHF
J gene: TRBJ2-7; V gene: TRBV5-1; D gene: .; clone size: many; CDR3 DNA: TGCGCCAGCAGCTTGGAGGACGGTTCCTACGAGCAGTACTTC; CDR3 protein: CASSLEDGSYEQYF
J gene: TRBJ1-2; V gene: TRBV3-1; D gene: TRBD1; clone size: many; CDR3 DNA: TGTGCCAGCAGCCACCCGGGACAGGGAACGTATGGCTACACCTTC; CDR3 protein: CASSHPGQGTYGYTF
J gene: TRBJ1-2; V gene: TRBV6-1; D gene: TRBD1; clone size: many; CDR3 DNA: TGTGCCAGCAGAAAACAGGGGTACGGCTACACCTTC; CDR3 protein: CASRKQGYGYTF
J gene: TRBJ2-1; V gene: TRBV10-3; D gene: TRBD2; clone size: .; CDR3 DNA: TGTGCCATCACCGGGACTAGCAGTTACAATGAGCAGTTCTTC; CDR3 protein: CAITGTSSYNEQFF
J gene: TRBJ2-7; V gene: TRBV14; D gene: .; clone size: few; CDR3 DNA: TGTGCCAGCAGAAAGGGGAGCTACGAGCAGTACTTC; CDR3 protein: CASRKGSYEQYF
J gene: TRBJ2-7; V gene: TRBV11-3; D gene: .; clone size: many; CDR3 DNA: TGTGCCAGCAGCTTAGGGCCGACGGGGATAAACTACGAGCAGTACTTC; CDR3 protein: CASSLGPTGINYEQYF
J gene: TRBJ1-2; V gene: TRBV5-1; D gene: .; clone size: many; CDR3 DNA: TGTGCCAGCAGCTTACAGGGAGACTATGGCTACACCTTC; CDR3 protein: CASSLQGDYGYTF
J gene: TRBJ2-7; V gene: TRBV7-2; D gene: TRBD2; clone size: .; CDR3 DNA: TGTGCCAGCACCCATGCTAGCGGGGCCTCCTACGAGCAGTACTTC; CDR3 protein: CASTHASGASYEQYF
J gene: TRBJ2-1; V gene: TRBV5-1; D gene: TRBD2; clone size: many; CDR3 DNA: TGCGCCAGCAGCTTGCAGGTCGGGCTAGCGGGAGTAAGCAATGAGCAGTTCTTC; CDR3 protein: CASSLQVGLAGVSNEQFF
J gene: TRBJ1-4; V gene: TRBV28; D gene: .; clone size: few; CDR3 DNA: TGTGCCAGCAACCGGGACGTTGAAAAACTGTTTTTT; CDR3 protein: CASNRDVEKLFF
J gene: TRBJ2-3; V gene: TRBV11-2; D gene: TRBD2; clone size: many; CDR3 DNA: TGTGCCAGCAGCTTAGGGCCGTCCGTAGCGGGGGCCGACACAGATACGCAGTATTTT; CDR3 protein: CASSLGPSVAGADTDTQYF
J gene: TRBJ2-1; V gene: TRBV19; D gene: .; clone size: few; CDR3 DNA: TGTGCCAGTAGTATTCTGGGACTCCGAACCTACAATGAGCAGTTCTTC; CDR3 protein: CASSILGLRTYNEQFF
J gene: TRBJ2-3; V gene: TRBV6-5; D gene: TRBD2; clone size: .; CDR3 DNA: TGTGCCAGCAGTTACTCTAAACTAGCGAGCACAGATACGCAGTATTTT; CDR3 protein: CASSYSKLASTDTQYF